A selection of T cell receptor beta chains follows, all from one sample in a study of identical twins. TCRdb recomputed calls from the 5' RACE reads with MiXCR, one row per CDR3 protein. Of 300,000 or so distinct CDR3 sequences in the sample, 8.5% to 9.5% were seen once. These same data were also listed under a study on yellow fever vaccine responses in identical twins.

Specimen: CD8+ T cells sorted from blood. The receptors come from a woman between 18 and 29 years old in good health. Both conserved end residues are part of each CDR3. The D gene is left open where the match is weak. Size is stated for part of the rows, as once, few or many counts, or as a class when the clone is expanded.

size	D	V	J	CDR3	DNA
.	.	TRBV27	TRBJ1-2	CASSLSLGGIHYGYTF	TGTGCCAGCAGTTTATCTTTAGGGGGGATCCACTATGGCTACACCTTC
.	TRBD2	TRBV29-1	TRBJ2-7	CSVERDGPYEQYF	TGCAGCGTCGAGCGGGACGGACCCTACGAGCAGTACTTC
.	.	TRBV7-9	TRBJ2-4	CASSSSVRVGKNIQYF	TGTGCCAGCAGCTCCTCTGTGAGAGTTGGCAAAAACATTCAGTACTTC
many	.	TRBV6-6	TRBJ2-7	CASKETAYEQYF	TGTGCCAGCAAGGAGACAGCCTACGAGCAGTACTTC
.	.	TRBV5-6	TRBJ2-7	CASSMTARREQYF	TGTGCCAGCAGTATGACGGCTCGTAGGGAGCAGTACTTC
.	.	TRBV9	TRBJ2-7	CASSVGDSTYEQYF	TGTGCCAGCAGCGTAGGGGACTCGACCTACGAGCAGTACTTC
many	TRBD2	TRBV27	TRBJ2-2	CASSPRASGDPGELFF	TGTGCCAGCAGTCCCCGGGCTAGCGGGGACCCCGGGGAGCTGTTTTTT
.	TRBD2	TRBV7-2	TRBJ2-7	CASSYPRTSDSYEQYF	TGTGCCAGCAGCTATCCCCGGACTAGCGATTCCTACGAGCAGTACTTC
.	.	TRBV27	TRBJ2-5	CASSPGLLKETQYF	TGTGCCAGCAGTCCGGGACTTCTGAAAGAGACCCAGTACTTC
many	.	TRBV29-1	TRBJ2-1	CSVEEKEGEQFF	TGCAGCGTTGAAGAAAAAGAGGGTGAGCAGTTCTTC
many	.	TRBV7-9	TRBJ2-7	CASSPLTSEQYF	TGTGCCAGCAGCCCCCTGACCTCCGAGCAGTACTTC
many	TRBD1	TRBV12-3/TRBV12-4	TRBJ2-7	CASSLLGQRIYEQYF	TGTGCCAGCAGTTTACTGGGACAGAGAATATACGAGCAGTACTTC
few	TRBD1	TRBV29-1	TRBJ2-7	CSVGQGNSYEQYF	TGCAGCGTCGGACAGGGAAACTCCTACGAGCAGTACTTC
.	.	TRBV12-3/TRBV12-4	TRBJ2-1	CASSPPDRHNEQFF	TGTGCCAGCAGTCCTCCGGACCGGCACAATGAGCAGTTCTTC
few	.	TRBV7-9	TRBJ2-7	CASSLLPREQYF	TGTGCCAGCAGCTTATTGCCGCGAGAGCAGTACTTC
.	TRBD2	TRBV4-1	TRBJ2-3	CASSILTGGLDTQYF	TGCGCCAGCAGTATACTGACGGGGGGACTAGATACGCAGTATTTT
few	.	TRBV5-1	TRBJ2-7	CASSSQGRVYEQYF	TGCGCCAGCAGCTCTCAGGGTAGGGTCTACGAGCAGTACTTC
few	TRBD1	TRBV7-9	TRBJ2-7	CASSETGLSYEQYF	TGTGCCAGCAGCGAGACAGGGCTTTCCTACGAGCAGTACTTC
.	TRBD2	TRBV7-2	TRBJ2-1	CASRPGTSLRNEQFF	TGTGCCAGCAGACCCGGGACTAGTTTACGCAATGAGCAGTTCTTC
.	.	TRBV5-6	TRBJ2-4	CAISDGLSDIQYF	TGTGCCATCAGCGACGGGCTTAGTGACATTCAGTACTTC
few	.	TRBV28	TRBJ2-5	CASSLDGSGETQYF	TGTGCCAGCAGCCTAGACGGGTCCGGGGAGACCCAGTACTTC
.	TRBD2	TRBV7-9	TRBJ2-1	CASSGRLAGGQKQFF	TGTGCCAGCAGCGGACGACTAGCGGGAGGACAAAAGCAGTTCTTC
many	.	TRBV25-1	TRBJ1-1	CASSEWGTEAFF	TGTGCCAGCAGTGAATGGGGCACTGAAGCTTTCTTT
.	.	TRBV20-1	TRBJ1-2	CSANGVNYGYTF	TGCAGTGCTAACGGCGTTAACTATGGCTACACCTTC
many	TRBD2	TRBV7-2	TRBJ2-3	CASSSVAGPDTQYF	TGTGCCAGCAGCTCCGTAGCGGGACCAGATACGCAGTATTTT
.	TRBD2	TRBV20-1	TRBJ2-1	CSARLTPGLWSNEQFF	TGCAGTGCTAGACTAACCCCGGGACTATGGTCGAATGAGCAGTTCTTC
many	TRBD1	TRBV5-1	TRBJ2-1	CASSLLTGANNEQFF	TGCGCCAGCAGCTTGTTAACAGGGGCTAACAATGAGCAGTTCTTC
.	.	TRBV6-1	TRBJ2-1	CASIEADLAYNEQFF	TGTGCCAGCATCGAAGCGGACTTAGCCTACAATGAGCAGTTCTTC
many	TRBD1	TRBV6-5	TRBJ2-7	CASSFKGASEQYF	TGTGCCAGCAGTTTCAAGGGGGCGAGCGAGCAGTACTTC
few	.	TRBV15	TRBJ2-7	CATSRVPRPEQYF	TGTGCCACCAGCAGAGTGCCCCGCCCCGAGCAGTACTTC
few	TRBD2	TRBV7-2	TRBJ2-7	CASSLALAGGPTYEQYF	TGTGCCAGCAGCTTAGCGCTAGCGGGGGGGCCTACCTACGAGCAGTACTTC
many	TRBD1	TRBV27	TRBJ2-7	CASSKDRDGKEQYF	TGTGCCAGCAGCAAGGACAGGGACGGGAAAGAGCAGTACTTC
.	.	TRBV9	TRBJ2-3	CASSPWGGPADTQYF	TGTGCCAGCAGCCCATGGGGGGGCCCCGCAGATACGCAGTATTTT
few	.	TRBV29-1	TRBJ1-2	CSVESLYGYTF	TGCAGCGTTGAATCTCTTTATGGCTACACCTTC
.	TRBD1	TRBV18	TRBJ2-1	CASSMTGQGASEQFF	TGTGCCAGCTCGATGACGGGACAGGGGGCTTCGGAGCAGTTCTTC
few	TRBD2	TRBV20-1	TRBJ2-2	CSARDFLAPHEREGGELFF	TGCAGTGCTAGAGATTTTCTGGCACCCCATGAGCGGGAGGGCGGGGAGCTGTTTTTT
many	TRBD1	TRBV3-1	TRBJ2-7	CASSWTGDGEQYF	TGTGCCAGCAGCTGGACAGGGGATGGCGAGCAGTACTTC
few	TRBD2	TRBV25-1	TRBJ2-5	CASSEFPAGGAEETQYF	TGTGCCAGCAGTGAATTTCCAGCGGGAGGGGCGGAAGAGACCCAGTACTTC
few	.	TRBV27	TRBJ2-6	CASTIGAGGANVLTF	TGTGCCAGTACCATAGGGGCGGGAGGGGCCAACGTCCTGACTTTC